Presented here are 6 T cell receptor beta chains from one specimen sequenced in a study of brain metastases from non-small cell lung cancer. TCRdb keeps only in-frame clones here, not all; method: immunoSEQ multiplex PCR. The repertoire includes 3,000 to 4,000 clones, about 86% of them detected once, and 9.9% sits in the top ten. The sample comprised tissue from a brain metastasis. The source is a donor at least 40 years old with non-small cell lung cancer.

V and J are TRBV7-3 and TRBJ2-2, with 8 bases that match TRBD1. Germline trimming cut 5 bases from V and 0 bases from J; bases unmatched to any gene: 5. In germline, CDR1 is SGHTA, CDR2 FQGTGA. The length of the CDR3 is 16 residues. Here the CDR3 DNA reads TGTGCCAGCAGCCCACCGACAGGGGCGAACACCGGGGAGCTGTTTTTT. Translation gives CASSPPTGANTGELFF.

About this clone: A read error may account for a junction end that differs from germline. The CDR3 sequence is CSARENYEQYF. In nucleotides, the CDR3 is TGCAGTGCTCGAGAGAATTACGAGCAGTACTTC. J is TRBJ2-7 and V is TRBV20-1; D uncertain. Germline V lookup: CDR1 DFQATT, CDR2 SNEGSKA (reference sequence). The CDR3 extends over 11 amino acids.

The V gene is TRBV15, the J gene TRBJ2-7; D is unresolved. The CDR3 has 12 amino acids. Germline V gives CDR1 LNHNV, CDR2 YYDKDF (reference sequence). Trimming stripped 4 bases from V and 5 bases from J, with 9 bases between. CDR3 coding DNA: TGTGCCACCAGCATACAACCCAACGAGCAGTACTTC. Protein: CATSIQPNEQYF.

This CDR3 reads CASSSRETGSYNEQFF. The CDR3 nucleotides read TGTGCCAGCAGCTCCCGGGAAACTGGCTCCTACAATGAGCAGTTCTTC. The gene calls are TRBV11-3 and TRBJ2-1; tentatively, D is TRBD2 (5 bases). Looked up from germline, CDR1 is SGHNT and CDR2 is YENEEA. The CDR3 sequence is 16 residues long. V was clipped by 4 bases and J by 0 bases, with 13 bases between them.

This sequence joins TRBV19 and TRBJ1-5, with D tentatively TRBD1 (5 bases). Trimming left V 3 bases short and J 2 bases short, with 17 bases between. The CDR3 is 17 amino acids. The V gene's germline CDR1 is LNHDA and CDR2 SQIVND (reference sequence). This CDR3 is CASSMRGYPQGNQPQHF. DNA of the CDR3: TGTGCCAGTAGTATGAGGGGATATCCTCAGGGCAATCAGCCCCAGCATTTT. Full variable domain (remainder filled in from reference TRBV19 and TRBJ1-5): DGGITQSPKYLFRKEGQNVTLSCEQNLNHDAMYWYRQDPGQGLRLIYYSQIVNDFQKGDIAEGYSVSREKKESFPLTVTSAQKNPTAFYLCASSMRGYPQGNQPQHFGDGTRLSIL.

The chain joins TRBV6-5 to TRBJ2-1, with TRBD1 as a possible D gene (6 bases). This CDR3 contains 14 residues. V was pared by 8 bases and J by 10 bases, with 21 bases between. The V gene's germline CDR1 is MNHEY and CDR2 SVGAGI. This chain's CDR3 is CASGGSGRREEQFF. The CDR3 bases are TGTGCCAGCGGGGGCAGCGGCCGAAGAGAGGAGCAGTTCTTC.